The clone carrying this T cell receptor beta chain has a handful of counts. Its antigen is undetermined. The data belong to a study of beta chain features in type 1 diabetes. On the study more broadly: Patients and healthy donors were similar in age, gender and cell yields. The samples had around 98 million sorted cells examined in all. Study findings and constraints: Naive, central memory and Treg TCRB repertoires seemed to resemble each other more closely in patients than they did in healthy donors. In every one of the four CD4+ subsets, TCRB CDR3s were moderately but significantly shorter in Type 1 diabetes patients.

The germline gives CDR1 SGHRS, CDR2 YFSETQ. The CDR3 is made up of 13 amino acids. V gave up 4 bases and J gave up 4 bases, with 9 bases separating them. Expressed TCRB transcripts were sequenced because the isolated RNA had all been reverse transcribed beforehand. Sequenced by immunoSEQ multiplex PCR; TCRdb stores in-frame clones only, minus some. The sample has some 290,000 clones, around 24% seen once. The TCR sequence derives from a young woman with type 1 diabetes. V usage is TRBV5-1 and J usage is TRBJ2-1, with D tentatively TRBD1 (6 bases). The specimen was naive CD4+ T cells from blood. The CDR3 loop reads CASSKDSYNEQFF. The DNA for the CDR3 is TGCGCCAGCAGCAAGGACAGTTACAATGAGCAGTTCTTC.